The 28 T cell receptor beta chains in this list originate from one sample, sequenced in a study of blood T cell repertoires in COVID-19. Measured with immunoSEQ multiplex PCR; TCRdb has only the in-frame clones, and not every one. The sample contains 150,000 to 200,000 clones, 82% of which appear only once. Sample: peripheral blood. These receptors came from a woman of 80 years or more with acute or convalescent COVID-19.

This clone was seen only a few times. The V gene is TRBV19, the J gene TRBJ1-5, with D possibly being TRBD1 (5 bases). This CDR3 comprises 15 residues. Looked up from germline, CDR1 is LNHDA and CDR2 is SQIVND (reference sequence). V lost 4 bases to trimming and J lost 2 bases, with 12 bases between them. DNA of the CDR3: TGTGCCAGTAGTACAGGGATGTATGGCAATCAGCCCCAGCATTTT. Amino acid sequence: CASSTGMYGNQPQHF.

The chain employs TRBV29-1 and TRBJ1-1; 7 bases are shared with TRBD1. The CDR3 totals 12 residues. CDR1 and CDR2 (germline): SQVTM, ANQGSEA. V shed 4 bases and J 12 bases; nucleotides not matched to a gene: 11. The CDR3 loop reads CSVGHQGEGSFF. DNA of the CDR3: TGCAGCGTTGGACACCAGGGGGAAGGGTCTTTCTTT.

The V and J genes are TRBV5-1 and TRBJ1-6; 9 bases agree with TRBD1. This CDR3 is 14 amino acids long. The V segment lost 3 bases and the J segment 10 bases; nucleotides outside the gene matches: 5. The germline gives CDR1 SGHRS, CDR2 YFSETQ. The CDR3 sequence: CASSSTGGGSPLHF. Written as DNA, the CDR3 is TGCGCCAGCAGCTCGACAGGGGGTGGGTCACCCCTCCACTTT.

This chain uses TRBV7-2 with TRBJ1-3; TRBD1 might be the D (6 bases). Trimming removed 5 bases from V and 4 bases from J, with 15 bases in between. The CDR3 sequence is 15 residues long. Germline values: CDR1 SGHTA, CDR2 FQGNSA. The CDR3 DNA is TGTGCCAGCAGCCCACGAGGACAGCGGGGAAACACCATATATTTT. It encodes CASSPRGQRGNTIYF.

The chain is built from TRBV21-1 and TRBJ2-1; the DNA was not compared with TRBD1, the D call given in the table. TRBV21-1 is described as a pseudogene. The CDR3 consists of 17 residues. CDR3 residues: CASGDRGPFSSYNEQFF. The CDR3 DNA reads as TGTGCCAGCGGGGACAGGGGACCATTTAGCTCCTACAATGAGCAGTTCTTC.

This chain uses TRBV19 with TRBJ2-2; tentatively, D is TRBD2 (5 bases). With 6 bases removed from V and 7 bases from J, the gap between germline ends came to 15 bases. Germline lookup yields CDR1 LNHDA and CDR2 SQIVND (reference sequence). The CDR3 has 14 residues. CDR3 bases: TGTGCCAGTAGCCGAGGGCCCGCCAGCGGGGAGCTGTTTTTT. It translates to CASSRGPASGELFF.

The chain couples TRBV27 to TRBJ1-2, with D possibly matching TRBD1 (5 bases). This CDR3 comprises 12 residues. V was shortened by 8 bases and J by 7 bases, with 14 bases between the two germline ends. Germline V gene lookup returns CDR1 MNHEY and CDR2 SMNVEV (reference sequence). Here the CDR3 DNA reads TGTGCCAGCCTCAGGGTGAATACTGGCTACACCTTC. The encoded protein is CASLRVNTGYTF.

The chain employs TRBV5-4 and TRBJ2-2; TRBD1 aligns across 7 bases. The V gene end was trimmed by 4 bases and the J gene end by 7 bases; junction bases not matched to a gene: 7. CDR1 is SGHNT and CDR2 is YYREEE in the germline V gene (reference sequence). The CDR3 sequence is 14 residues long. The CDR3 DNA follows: TGTGCCAGCAGCCGAGGGGGCAGGGACGGGGAGCTGTTTTTT. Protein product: CASSRGGRDGELFF.

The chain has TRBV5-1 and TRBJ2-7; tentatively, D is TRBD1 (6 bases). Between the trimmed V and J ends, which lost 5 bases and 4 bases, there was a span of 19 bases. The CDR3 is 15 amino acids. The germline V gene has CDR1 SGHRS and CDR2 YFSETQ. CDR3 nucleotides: TGCGCCAGCAGGGGGGCCTACACAGGGCCGTACGAGCAGTACTTC. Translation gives CASRGAYTGPYEQYF.

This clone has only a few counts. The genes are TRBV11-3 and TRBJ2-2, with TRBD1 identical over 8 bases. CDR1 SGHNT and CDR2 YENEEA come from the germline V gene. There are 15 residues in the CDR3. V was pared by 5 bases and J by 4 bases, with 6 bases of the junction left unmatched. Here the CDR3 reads CASSPHRGSTGELFF. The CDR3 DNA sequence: TGTGCCAGCAGCCCACACAGGGGGTCCACCGGGGAGCTGTTTTTT.

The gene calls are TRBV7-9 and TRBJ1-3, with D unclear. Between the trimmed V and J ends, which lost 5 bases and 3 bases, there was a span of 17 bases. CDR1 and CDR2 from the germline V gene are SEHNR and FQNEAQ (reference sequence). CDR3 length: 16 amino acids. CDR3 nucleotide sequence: TGTGCCAGCAGCCCCACCGGGATCCTACGTGGAAACACCATATATTTT. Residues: CASSPTGILRGNTIYF.

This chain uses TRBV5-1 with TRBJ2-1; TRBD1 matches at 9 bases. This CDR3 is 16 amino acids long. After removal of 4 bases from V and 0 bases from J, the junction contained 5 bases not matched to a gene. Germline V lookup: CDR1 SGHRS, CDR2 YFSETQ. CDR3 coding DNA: TGCGCCAGCAGCGTGGGACAGGGAAGCTCCTACAATGAGCAGTTCTTC. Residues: CASSVGQGSSYNEQFF.

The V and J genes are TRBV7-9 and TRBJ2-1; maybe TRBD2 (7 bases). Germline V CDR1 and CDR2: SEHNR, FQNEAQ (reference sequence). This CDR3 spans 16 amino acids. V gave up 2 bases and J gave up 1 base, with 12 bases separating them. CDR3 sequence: CASSLIRGGSYNEQFF. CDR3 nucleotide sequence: TGTGCCAGCAGCTTAATAAGGGGGGGTTCCTACAATGAGCAGTTCTTC. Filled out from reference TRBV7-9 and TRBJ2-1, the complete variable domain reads DTGVSQNPRHKITKRGQNVTFRCDPISEHNRLYWYRQTLGQGPEFLTYFQNEAQLEKSRLLSDRFSAERPKGSFSTLEIQRTEQGDSAMYLCASSLIRGGSYNEQFFGPGTRLTVL.

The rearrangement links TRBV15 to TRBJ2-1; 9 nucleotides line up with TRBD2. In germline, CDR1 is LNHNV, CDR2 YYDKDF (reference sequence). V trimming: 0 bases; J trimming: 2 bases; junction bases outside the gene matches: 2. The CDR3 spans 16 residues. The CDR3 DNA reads TGTGCCACCAGCAGAGAAGCGGGAGGCCCCTACAATGAGCAGTTCTTC. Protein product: CATSREAGGPYNEQFF. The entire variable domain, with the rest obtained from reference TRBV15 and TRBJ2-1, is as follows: DAMVIQNPRYQVTQFGKPVTLSCSQTLNHNVMYWYQQKSSQAPKLLFHYYDKDFNNEADTPDNFQSRRPNTSFCFLDIRSPGLGDTAMYLCATSREAGGPYNEQFFGPGTRLTVL.

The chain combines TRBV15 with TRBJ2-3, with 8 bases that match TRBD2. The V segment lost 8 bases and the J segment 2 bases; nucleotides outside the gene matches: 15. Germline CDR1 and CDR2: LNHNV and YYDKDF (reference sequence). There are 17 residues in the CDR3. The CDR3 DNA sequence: TGTGCCACCCGGACAGCGGGAGAAAATCCCACCACAGATACGCAGTATTTT. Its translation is CATRTAGENPTTDTQYF.

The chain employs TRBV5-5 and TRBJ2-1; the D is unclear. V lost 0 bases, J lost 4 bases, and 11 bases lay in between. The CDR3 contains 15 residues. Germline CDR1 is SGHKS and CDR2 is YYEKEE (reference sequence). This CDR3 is CASSLAERTYNEQFF. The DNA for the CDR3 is TGTGCCAGCAGCTTGGCCGAAAGAACATACAATGAGCAGTTCTTC.

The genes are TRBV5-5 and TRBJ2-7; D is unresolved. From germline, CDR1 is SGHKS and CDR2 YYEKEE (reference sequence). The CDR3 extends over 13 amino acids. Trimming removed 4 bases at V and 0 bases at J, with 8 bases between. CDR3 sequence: CASSQRSSYEQYF. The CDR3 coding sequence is TGTGCCAGCAGCCAAAGGAGCTCCTACGAGCAGTACTTC. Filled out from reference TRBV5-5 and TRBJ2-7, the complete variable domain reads DAGVTQSPTHLIKTRGQQVTLRCSPISGHKSVSWYQQVLGQGPQFIFQYYEKEERGRGNFPDRFSARQFPNYSSELNVNALLLGDSALYLCASSQRSSYEQYFGPGTRLTVT.

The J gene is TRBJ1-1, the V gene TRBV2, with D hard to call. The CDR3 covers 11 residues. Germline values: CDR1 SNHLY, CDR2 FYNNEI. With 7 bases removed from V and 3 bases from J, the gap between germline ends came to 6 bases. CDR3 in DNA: TGTGCCAGCAATTATGACACTGAAGCTTTCTTT. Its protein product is CASNYDTEAFF. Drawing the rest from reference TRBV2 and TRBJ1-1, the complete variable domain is EPEVTQTPSHQVTQMGQEVILRCVPISNHLYFYWYRQILGQKVEFLVSFYNNEISEKSEIFDDQFSVERPDGSNFTLKIRSTKLEDSAMYFCASNYDTEAFFGQGTRLTVV.

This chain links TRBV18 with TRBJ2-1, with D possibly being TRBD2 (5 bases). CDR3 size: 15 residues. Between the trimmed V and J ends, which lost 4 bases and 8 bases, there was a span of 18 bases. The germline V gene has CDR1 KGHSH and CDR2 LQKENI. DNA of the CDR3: TGTGCCAGCTCACTGGTGCGGGCGGCCGCCTATGAGCAGTTCTTC. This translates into CASSLVRAAAYEQFF.

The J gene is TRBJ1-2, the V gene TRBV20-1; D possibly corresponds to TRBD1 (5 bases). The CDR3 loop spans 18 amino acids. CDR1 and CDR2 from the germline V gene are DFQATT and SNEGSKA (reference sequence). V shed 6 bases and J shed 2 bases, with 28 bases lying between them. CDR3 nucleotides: TGCAGTGCGAGTGTCGTCGTCAGGGAGTGGGGGGGAAACTATGGCTACACCTTC. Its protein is CSASVVVREWGGNYGYTF.

The CDR3 nucleotides read TGTGCCAGCACCCCTCTACGCACAGATACGCAGTATTTT. Protein sequence: CASTPLRTDTQYF. The rearrangement uses TRBV27 and TRBJ2-3; D ambiguous. The germline gives CDR1 MNHEY, CDR2 SMNVEV (reference sequence). The V end was cut by 7 bases, the J end by 1 base, with 9 bases between. The CDR3 is made up of 13 amino acids.

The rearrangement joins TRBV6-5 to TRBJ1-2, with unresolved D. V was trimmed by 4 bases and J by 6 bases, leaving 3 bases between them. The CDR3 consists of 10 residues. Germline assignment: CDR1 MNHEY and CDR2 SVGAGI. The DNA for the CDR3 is TGTGCCAGCAGTTTCGATGGCTACACCTTC. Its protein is CASSFDGYTF.

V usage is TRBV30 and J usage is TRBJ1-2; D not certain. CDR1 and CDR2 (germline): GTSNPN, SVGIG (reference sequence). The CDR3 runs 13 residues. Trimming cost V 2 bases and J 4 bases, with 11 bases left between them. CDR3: CAWSLEGSYGYTF. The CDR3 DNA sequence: TGTGCCTGGAGTTTGGAGGGATCCTATGGCTACACCTTC.

CDR3 residues: CASSLDRLADTYEQYF. For the CDR3, the DNA is TGTGCCAGCAGCTTAGATCGGCTAGCGGATACCTACGAGCAGTACTTC. The chain combines TRBV11-2 with TRBJ2-7; TRBD2 agrees at 7 bases. CDR3 length equals 16 residues. Germline V gives CDR1 SGHAT, CDR2 FQNNGV. J gave up 2 bases and V 0 bases, and 7 bases lay outside the gene matches.

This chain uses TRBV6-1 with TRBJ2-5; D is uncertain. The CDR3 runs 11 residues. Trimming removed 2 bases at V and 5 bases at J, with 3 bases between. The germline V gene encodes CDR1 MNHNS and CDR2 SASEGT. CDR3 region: CASSELETQYF. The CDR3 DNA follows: TGTGCCAGCAGTGAACTGGAGACCCAGTACTTC.

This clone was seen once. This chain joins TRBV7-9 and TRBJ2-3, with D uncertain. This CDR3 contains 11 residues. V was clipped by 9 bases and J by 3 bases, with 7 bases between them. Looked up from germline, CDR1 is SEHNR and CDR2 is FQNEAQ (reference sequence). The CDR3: CARGETDTQYF. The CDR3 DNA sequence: TGTGCCAGAGGAGAGACAGATACGCAGTATTTT.

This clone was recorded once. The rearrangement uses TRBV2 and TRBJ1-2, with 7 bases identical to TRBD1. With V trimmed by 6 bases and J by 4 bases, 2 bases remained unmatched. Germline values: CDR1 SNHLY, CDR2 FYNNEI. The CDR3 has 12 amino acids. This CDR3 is CASRTGSYGYTF. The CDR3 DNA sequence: TGTGCCAGCAGGACAGGGTCCTATGGCTACACCTTC.

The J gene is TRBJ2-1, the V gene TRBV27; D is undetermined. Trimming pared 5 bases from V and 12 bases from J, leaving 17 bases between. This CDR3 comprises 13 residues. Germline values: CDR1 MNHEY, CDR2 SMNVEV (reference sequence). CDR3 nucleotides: TGTGCCAGCAGTCCGAGCAAAAGTCTAGTGCAGTTCTTC. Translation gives CASSPSKSLVQFF.